This T cell receptor beta chain was documented in a study of patients and donors after allogeneic stem cell transplantation. The V and J ends lost 3 bases and 8 bases respectively, with 11 bases between them. CDR3 length: 13 residues. Germline CDR1 SNHLY, CDR2 FYNNEI. This clonotype was seen ten or more times. TCRdb re-called the RT-PCR reads through MiXCR, storing one row per CDR3 protein. Of over 400,000 distinct CDR3 sequences listed, more than 15% are singletons. The chain carries TRBV2 and TRBJ2-1; TRBD1 is a possible D gene (6 bases). Sequencing was carried out using blood, either unsorted or a sorted T cell fraction (not recorded which). The sequence was obtained from a human donor who was either an allogeneic HSCT recipient or a stem cell or donor lymphocyte infusion donor (not recorded which). It is not recorded whose cells these are; they may come from a transplant donor. CDR3 bases: TGTGCCAGCAGTGAGGACAGTATCGATGAGCAGTTCTTC. Protein sequence: CASSEDSIDEQFF.